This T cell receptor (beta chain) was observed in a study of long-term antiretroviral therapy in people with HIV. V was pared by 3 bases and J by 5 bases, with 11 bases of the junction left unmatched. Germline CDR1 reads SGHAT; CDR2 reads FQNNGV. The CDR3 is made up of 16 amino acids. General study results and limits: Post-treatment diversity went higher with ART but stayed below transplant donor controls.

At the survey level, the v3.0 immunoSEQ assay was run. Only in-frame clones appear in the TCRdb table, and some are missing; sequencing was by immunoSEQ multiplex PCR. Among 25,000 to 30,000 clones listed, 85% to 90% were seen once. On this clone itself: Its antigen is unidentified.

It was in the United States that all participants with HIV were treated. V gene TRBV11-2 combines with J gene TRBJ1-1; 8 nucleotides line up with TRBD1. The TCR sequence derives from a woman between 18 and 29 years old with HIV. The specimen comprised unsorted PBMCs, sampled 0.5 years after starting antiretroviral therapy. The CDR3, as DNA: TGTGCCAGCAGCTTTCTAGGGACAGGTGGAGGAACTGAAGCTTTCTTT. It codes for CASSFLGTGGGTEAFF.